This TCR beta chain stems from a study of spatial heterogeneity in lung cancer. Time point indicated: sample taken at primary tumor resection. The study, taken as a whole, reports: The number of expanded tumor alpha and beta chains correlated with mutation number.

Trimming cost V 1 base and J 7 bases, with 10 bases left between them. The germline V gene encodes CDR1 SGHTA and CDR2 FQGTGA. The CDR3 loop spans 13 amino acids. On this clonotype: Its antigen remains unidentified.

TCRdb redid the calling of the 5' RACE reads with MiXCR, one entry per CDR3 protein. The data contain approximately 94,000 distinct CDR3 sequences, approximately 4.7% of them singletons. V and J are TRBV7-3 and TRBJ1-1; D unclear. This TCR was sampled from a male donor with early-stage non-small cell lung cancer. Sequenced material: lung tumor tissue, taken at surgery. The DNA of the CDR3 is TGTGCCAGCAGCTTAAGGCCGACTGGTGAAGCTTTCTTT. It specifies CASSLRPTGEAFF.